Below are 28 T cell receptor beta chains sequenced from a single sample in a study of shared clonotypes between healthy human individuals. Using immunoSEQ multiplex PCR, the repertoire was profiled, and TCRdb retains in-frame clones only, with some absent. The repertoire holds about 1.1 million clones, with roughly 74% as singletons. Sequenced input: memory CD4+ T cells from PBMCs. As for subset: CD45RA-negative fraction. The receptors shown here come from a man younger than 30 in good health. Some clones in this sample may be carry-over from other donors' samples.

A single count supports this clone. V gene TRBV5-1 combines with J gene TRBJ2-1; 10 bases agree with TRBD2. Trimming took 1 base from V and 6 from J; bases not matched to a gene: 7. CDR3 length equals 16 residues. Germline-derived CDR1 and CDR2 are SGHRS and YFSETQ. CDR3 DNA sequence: TGCGCCAGCAGCTTGAATCCTAGCGGGAGTGGCAATGAGCAGTTCTTC. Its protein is CASSLNPSGSGNEQFF. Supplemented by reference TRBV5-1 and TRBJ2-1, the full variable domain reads KAGVTQTPRYLIKTRGQQVTLSCSPISGHRSVSWYQQTPGQGLQFLFEYFSETQRNKGNFPGRFSGRQFSNSRSEMNVSTLELGDSALYLCASSLNPSGSGNEQFFGPGTRLTVL.

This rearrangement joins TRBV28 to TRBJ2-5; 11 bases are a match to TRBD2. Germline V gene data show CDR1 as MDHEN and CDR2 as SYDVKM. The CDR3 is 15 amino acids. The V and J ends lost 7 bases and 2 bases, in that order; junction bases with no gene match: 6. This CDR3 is CASNRLAGLQETQYF. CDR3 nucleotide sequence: TGTGCCAGCAACCGACTAGCGGGGCTTCAAGAGACCCAGTACTTC.

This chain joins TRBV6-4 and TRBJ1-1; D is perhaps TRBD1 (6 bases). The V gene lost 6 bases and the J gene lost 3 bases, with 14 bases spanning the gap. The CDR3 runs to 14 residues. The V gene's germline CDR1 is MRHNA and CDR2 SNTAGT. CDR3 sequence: CASSAQGYHTEAFF. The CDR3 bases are TGTGCCAGCAGCGCGCAGGGGTACCACACTGAAGCTTTCTTT.

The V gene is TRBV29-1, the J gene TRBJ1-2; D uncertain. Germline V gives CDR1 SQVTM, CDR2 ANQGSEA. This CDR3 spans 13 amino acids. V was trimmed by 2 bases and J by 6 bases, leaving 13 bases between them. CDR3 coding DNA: TGCAGCGTTGAACTATATGGACGCGATGGCTACACCTTC. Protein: CSVELYGRDGYTF.

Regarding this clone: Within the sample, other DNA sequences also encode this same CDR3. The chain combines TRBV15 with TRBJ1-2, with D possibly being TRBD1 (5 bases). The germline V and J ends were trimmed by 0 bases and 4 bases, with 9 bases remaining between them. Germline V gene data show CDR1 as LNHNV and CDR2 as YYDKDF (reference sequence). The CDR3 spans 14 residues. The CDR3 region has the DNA TGTGCCACCAGCAGAGATAGGGGTAGCTATGGCTACACCTTC. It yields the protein CATSRDRGSYGYTF.

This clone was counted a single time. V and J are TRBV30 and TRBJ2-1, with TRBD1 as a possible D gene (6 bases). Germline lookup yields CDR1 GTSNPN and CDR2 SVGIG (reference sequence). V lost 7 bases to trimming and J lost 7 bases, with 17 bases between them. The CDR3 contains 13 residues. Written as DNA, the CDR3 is TGTGCCTTGACGGGGCAGGGGTATAATGAGCAGTTCTTC. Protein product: CALTGQGYNEQFF.

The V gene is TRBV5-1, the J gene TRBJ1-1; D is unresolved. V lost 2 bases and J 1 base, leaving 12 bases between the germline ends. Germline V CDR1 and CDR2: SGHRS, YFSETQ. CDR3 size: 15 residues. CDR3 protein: CASSFNINGNTEAFF. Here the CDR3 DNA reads TGCGCCAGCAGCTTTAACATTAACGGGAACACTGAAGCTTTCTTT.

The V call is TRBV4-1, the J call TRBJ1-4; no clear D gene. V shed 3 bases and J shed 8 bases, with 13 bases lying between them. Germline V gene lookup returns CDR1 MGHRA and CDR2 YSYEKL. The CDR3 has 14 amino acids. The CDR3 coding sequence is TGCGCCAGCAGCCAGGTAGGGAGAGCAGAAAAACTGTTTTTT. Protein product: CASSQVGRAEKLFF.

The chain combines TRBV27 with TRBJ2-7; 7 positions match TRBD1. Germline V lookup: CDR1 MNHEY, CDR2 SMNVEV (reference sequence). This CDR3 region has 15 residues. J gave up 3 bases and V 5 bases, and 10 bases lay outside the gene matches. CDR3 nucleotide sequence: TGTGCCAGCAGTCAGATCCGGGACAGCCTCTACGAGCAGTACTTC. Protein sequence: CASSQIRDSLYEQYF.

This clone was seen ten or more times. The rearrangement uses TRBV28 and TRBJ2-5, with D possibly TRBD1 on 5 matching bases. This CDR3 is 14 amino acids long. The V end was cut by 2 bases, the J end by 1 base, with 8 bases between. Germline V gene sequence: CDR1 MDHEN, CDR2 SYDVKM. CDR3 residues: CASSLTRAQETQYF. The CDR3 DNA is TGTGCCAGCAGTTTAACCAGGGCCCAAGAGACCCAGTACTTC.

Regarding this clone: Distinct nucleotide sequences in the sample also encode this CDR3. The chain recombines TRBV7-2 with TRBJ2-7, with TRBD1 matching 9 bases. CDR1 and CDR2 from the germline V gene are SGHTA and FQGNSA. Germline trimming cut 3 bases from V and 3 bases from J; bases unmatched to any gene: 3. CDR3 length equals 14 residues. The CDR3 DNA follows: TGTGCCAGCAGCTTGGGACAGGGTTTCTACGAGCAGTACTTC. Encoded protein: CASSLGQGFYEQYF.

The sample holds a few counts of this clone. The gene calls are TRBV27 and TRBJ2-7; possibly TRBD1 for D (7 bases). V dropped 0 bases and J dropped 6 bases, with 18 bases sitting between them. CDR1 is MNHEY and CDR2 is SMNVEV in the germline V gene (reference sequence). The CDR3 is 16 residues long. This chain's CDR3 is CASSLSRGRGVGEQYF. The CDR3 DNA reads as TGTGCCAGCAGTTTATCGAGGGGCAGGGGGGTAGGCGAGCAGTACTTC.

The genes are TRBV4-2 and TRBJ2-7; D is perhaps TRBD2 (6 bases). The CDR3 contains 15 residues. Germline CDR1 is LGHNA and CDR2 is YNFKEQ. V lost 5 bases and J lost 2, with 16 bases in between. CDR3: CASSSQGGEAYEQYF. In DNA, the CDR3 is TGTGCCAGCAGCTCTCAAGGCGGGGAAGCCTACGAGCAGTACTTC.

The CDR3 sequence is CASSLWSDSHNEQFF. For the CDR3, the DNA is TGTGCCAGCAGTTTATGGTCAGACAGCCACAATGAGCAGTTCTTC. V usage is TRBV28 and J usage is TRBJ2-1; tentatively, D is TRBD1 (5 bases). With 0 bases removed from V and 5 bases from J, the gap between germline ends came to 11 bases. Germline values: CDR1 MDHEN, CDR2 SYDVKM. This CDR3 contains 15 residues.

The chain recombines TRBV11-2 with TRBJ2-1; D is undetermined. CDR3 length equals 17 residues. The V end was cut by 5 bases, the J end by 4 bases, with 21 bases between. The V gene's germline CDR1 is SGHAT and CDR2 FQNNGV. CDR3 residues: CASSPRSINRGYNEQFF. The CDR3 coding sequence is TGTGCCAGCAGCCCTCGTAGTATTAATAGAGGATACAATGAGCAGTTCTTC.

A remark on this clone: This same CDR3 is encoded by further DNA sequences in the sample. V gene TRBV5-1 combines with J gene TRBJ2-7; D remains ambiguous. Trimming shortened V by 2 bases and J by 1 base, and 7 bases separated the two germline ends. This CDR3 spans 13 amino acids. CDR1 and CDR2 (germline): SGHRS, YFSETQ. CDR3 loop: CASSLVGSYEQYF. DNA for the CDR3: TGCGCCAGCAGCTTAGTGGGGTCCTACGAGCAGTACTTC.

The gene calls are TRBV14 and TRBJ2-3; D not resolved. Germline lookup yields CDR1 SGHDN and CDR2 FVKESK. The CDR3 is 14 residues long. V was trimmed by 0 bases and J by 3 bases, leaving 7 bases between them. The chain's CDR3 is CASSQEVWTDTQYF. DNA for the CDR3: TGTGCCAGCAGCCAAGAGGTATGGACAGATACGCAGTATTTT.

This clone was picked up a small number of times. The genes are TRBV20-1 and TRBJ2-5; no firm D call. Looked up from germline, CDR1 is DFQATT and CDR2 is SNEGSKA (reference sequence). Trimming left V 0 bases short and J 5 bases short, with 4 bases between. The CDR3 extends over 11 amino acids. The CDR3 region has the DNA TGCAGTGCTAGAGAAGAGGAGACCCAGTACTTC. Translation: CSAREEETQYF.

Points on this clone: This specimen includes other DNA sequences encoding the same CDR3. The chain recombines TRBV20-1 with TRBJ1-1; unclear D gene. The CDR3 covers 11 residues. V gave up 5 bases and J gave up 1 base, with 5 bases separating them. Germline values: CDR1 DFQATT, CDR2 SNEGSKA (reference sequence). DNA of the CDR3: TGCAGTGCTCTTAGGAACACTGAAGCTTTCTTT. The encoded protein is CSALRNTEAFF.

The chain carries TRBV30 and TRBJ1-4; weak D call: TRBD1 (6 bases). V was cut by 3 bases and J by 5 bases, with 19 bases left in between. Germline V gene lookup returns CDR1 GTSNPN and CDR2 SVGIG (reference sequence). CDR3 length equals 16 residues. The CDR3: CAWRRWGGERNEKLFF. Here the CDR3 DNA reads TGTGCCTGGAGAAGGTGGGGGGGCGAAAGGAATGAAAAACTGTTTTTT.

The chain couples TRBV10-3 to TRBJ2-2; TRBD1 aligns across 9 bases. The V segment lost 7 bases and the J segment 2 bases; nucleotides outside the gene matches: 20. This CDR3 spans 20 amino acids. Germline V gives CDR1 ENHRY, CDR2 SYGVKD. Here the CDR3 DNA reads TGTGCCATCATGGATCCCAGTAAGGGACAGGGAAAGTTTAACACCGGGGAGCTGTTTTTT. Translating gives CAIMDPSKGQGKFNTGELFF.

CDR3 protein: CASSPQGTSGFSYNEQFF. CDR3 in DNA: TGTGCCAGCAGCCCCCAAGGAACTAGCGGTTTCTCCTACAATGAGCAGTTCTTC. The chain has TRBV7-9 and TRBJ2-1; 8 bases are a match to TRBD2. J lost 0 bases, V lost 5 bases, and 12 bases had no gene match. This CDR3 is built from 18 residues. Germline V gives CDR1 SEHNR, CDR2 FQNEAQ (reference sequence).

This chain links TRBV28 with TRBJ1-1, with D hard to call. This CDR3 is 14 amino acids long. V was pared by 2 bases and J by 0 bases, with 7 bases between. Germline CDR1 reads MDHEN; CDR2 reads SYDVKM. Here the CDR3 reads CASSLERVNTEAFF. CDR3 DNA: TGTGCCAGCAGTTTAGAGAGGGTGAACACTGAAGCTTTCTTT.

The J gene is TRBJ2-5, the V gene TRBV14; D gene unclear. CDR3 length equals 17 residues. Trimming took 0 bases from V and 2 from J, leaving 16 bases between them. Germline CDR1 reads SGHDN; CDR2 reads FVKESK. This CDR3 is CASSQDYGAGQQETQYF. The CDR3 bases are TGTGCCAGCAGCCAAGATTACGGCGCCGGGCAGCAAGAGACCCAGTACTTC. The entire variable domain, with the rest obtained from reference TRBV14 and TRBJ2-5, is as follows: EAGVTQFPSHSVIEKGQTVTLRCDPISGHDNLYWYRRVMGKEIKFLLHFVKESKQDESGMPNNRFLAERTGGTYSTLKVQPAELEDSGVYFCASSQDYGAGQQETQYFGPGTRLLVL.

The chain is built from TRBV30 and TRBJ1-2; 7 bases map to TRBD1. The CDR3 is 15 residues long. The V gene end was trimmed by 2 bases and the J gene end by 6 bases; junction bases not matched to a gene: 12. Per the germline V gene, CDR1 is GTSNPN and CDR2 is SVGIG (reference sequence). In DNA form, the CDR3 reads TGTGCCTGGAGTCCAAGAGACAGGGTAGGCGATGGCTACACCTTC. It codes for CAWSPRDRVGDGYTF. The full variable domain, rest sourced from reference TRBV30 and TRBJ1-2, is SQTIHQWPATLVQPVGSPLSLECTVEGTSNPNLYWYRQAAGRGLQLLFYSVGIGQISSEVPQNLSASRPQDRQFILSSKKLLLSDSGFYLCAWSPRDRVGDGYTFGSGTRLTVV.

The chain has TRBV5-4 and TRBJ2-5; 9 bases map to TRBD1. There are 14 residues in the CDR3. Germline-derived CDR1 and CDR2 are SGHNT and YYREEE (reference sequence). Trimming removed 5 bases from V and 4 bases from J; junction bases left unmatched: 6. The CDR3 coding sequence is TGTGCCAGCAGGGATGGGACAGGGACAGAGACCCAGTACTTC. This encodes CASRDGTGTETQYF.

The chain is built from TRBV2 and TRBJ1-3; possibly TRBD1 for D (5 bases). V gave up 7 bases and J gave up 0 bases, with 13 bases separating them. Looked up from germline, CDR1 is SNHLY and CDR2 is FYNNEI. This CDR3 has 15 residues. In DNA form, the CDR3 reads TGTGCCAGCACCCCGGGACCGAGCTCTGGAAACACCATATATTTT. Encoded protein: CASTPGPSSGNTIYF. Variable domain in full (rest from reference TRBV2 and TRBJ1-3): EPEVTQTPSHQVTQMGQEVILRCVPISNHLYFYWYRQILGQKVEFLVSFYNNEISEKSEIFDDQFSVERPDGSNFTLKIRSTKLEDSAMYFCASTPGPSSGNTIYFGEGSWLTVV.

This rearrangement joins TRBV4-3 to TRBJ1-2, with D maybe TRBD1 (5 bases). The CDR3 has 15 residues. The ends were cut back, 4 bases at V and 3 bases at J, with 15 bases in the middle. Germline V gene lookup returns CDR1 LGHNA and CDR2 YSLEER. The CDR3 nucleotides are TGCGCCAGCAGCCCCGAGGGGCGGGGACACTATGGCTACACCTTC. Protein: CASSPEGRGHYGYTF.